These 5 T cell receptor beta chains were all obtained from the same sample, sequenced in a study of T cells and copy number aberrations in small-cell lung cancer. The protocol was immunoSEQ multiplex PCR, while the TCRdb copy is restricted to in-frame clones and leaves out a portion. The table lists over 2,000 clones, around three quarters of them singletons. The sequenced material came from normal tissue next to the tumor. Receptors were obtained from a woman aged 60-75 years with small cell lung cancer.

The chain links TRBV28 to TRBJ2-7; 7 bases match TRBD1. The CDR3 has 13 residues. The trim removed 8 bases at V and 4 bases at J, leaving 8 bases unmatched. Germline V gives CDR1 MDHEN, CDR2 SYDVKM. CDR3 sequence reads: CASAPGQSYEQYF. The CDR3 DNA is TGTGCCAGCGCCCCGGGACAGTCATACGAGCAGTACTTC.

This clone was counted a single time. The V and J genes are TRBV19 and TRBJ2-7, with a tentative D call TRBD2 (6 bases). The CDR3 is made up of 14 amino acids. Looked up from germline, CDR1 is LNHDA and CDR2 is SQIVND (reference sequence). V lost 5 bases and J 1 base, leaving 12 bases between the germline ends. The CDR3 here is CASSATRQSYEQYF. The DNA for the CDR3 is TGTGCCAGTAGTGCGACTAGACAGTCCTACGAGCAGTACTTC.

This rearrangement joins TRBV27 to TRBJ1-6, with D tentatively TRBD1 (5 bases). There are 14 residues in the CDR3. Per germline, CDR1 MNHEY and CDR2 SMNVEV (reference sequence). V was trimmed by 7 bases and J by 8 bases, leaving 15 bases between them. CDR3 DNA sequence: TGTGCCAGCAAGGGGCGGGGGGAGCATTCACCCCTCCACTTT. Translation gives CASKGRGEHSPLHF.

This clone showed up just once. V and J are TRBV29-1 and TRBJ2-5; D ambiguous. Trimming stripped 4 bases from V and 2 bases from J, with 8 bases between. CDR1 and CDR2 from the germline V gene are SQVTM and ANQGSEA. The CDR3 contains 12 residues. This chain's CDR3 is CSVGRIQETQYF. The DNA for the CDR3 is TGCAGCGTTGGCCGGATACAAGAGACCCAGTACTTC.

This clone was picked up a small number of times. This CDR3 reads CASSLESPHPYNEQFF. In DNA, the CDR3 is TGTGCCAGCAGCTTAGAGTCCCCTCACCCTTACAATGAGCAGTTCTTC. The rearrangement links TRBV7-9 to TRBJ2-1; D not resolved. The CDR3 covers 16 residues. V lost 1 base and J lost 4, with 14 bases in between. Per the germline V gene, CDR1 is SEHNR and CDR2 is FQNEAQ (reference sequence).